One and the same sample provided the 5 T cell receptor beta chains below, sequenced in a study of cytomegalovirus exposure and HLA in healthy donors. Primers: 60 Vbeta forward and 13 Jbeta reverse. Sequencing was performed with immunoSEQ multiplex PCR; in TCRdb, only in-frame clones are kept and a portion is missing. Seen here are 100,000 to 150,000 clones, around 78% observed once, and the top ten hold 3% to 4.5%. Sequenced sample: PBMCs. The origin of the receptors is a man in his forties in good health and CMV-seronegative.

The CDR3 DNA reads TGTGCCAGCAGCTTGGTGGGAGAGGCAGGGACTTTCGGCTACACCTTC. Its translation: CASSLVGEAGTFGYTF. The genes are TRBV5-6 and TRBJ1-2; TRBD1 is a possible D gene (5 bases). The V end was cut by 0 bases, the J end by 8 bases, with 20 bases between. The CDR3 is made up of 16 amino acids. The germline V gene has CDR1 SGHDT and CDR2 YYEEEE.

The chain uses TRBV21-1 and TRBJ1-1; the table's D call TRBD1 went unverified against the DNA. TRBV21-1 has pseudogene status. The CDR3 is made up of 12 amino acids. Here the CDR3 DNA reads TGTGCCAGCAGCAAAGGTGTTCAGGCAGCTTTCTTT. It yields the protein CASSKGVQAAFF.

The V gene is TRBV19, the J gene TRBJ2-7, with 7 nucleotides matching TRBD1. Trimming cost V 5 bases and J 3 bases; bases outside gene matches: 7. Germline CDR1 is LNHDA and CDR2 is SQIVND (reference sequence). The CDR3 sequence is 14 residues long. The CDR3 spells CASSSTTGHYEQYF. The DNA for the CDR3 is TGTGCCAGTAGTTCAACGACAGGGCACTACGAGCAGTACTTC.

This clone was seen only a few times. The chain links TRBV13 to TRBJ1-4, with D possibly being TRBD1 (6 bases). This CDR3 region has 13 residues. Germline CDR1 is PRHDT and CDR2 is FYEKMQ (reference sequence). Trimming took off 4 bases at V and 8 bases at J, with 11 bases between the two ends. The CDR3 DNA reads TGTGCCAGCAGCTCAGGGGTTCAGGAAAAACTGTTTTTT. Residues: CASSSGVQEKLFF.

The chain carries TRBV25-1 and TRBJ2-3; 8 bases agree with TRBD2. With 3 bases clipped from V and 6 bases from J, the junction kept 2 bases outside the gene matches. This CDR3 spans 13 amino acids. CDR1 is MGHDK, CDR2 SYGVNS, per germline. Here the CDR3 DNA reads TGTGCCAGCAGTGACGGACTAGCTGATACGCAGTATTTT. It translates to CASSDGLADTQYF.